Listed below are T cell receptor beta chains from one sample, sequenced in a study of T cell responses to AZD1222 COVID-19 vaccine. Using immunoSEQ multiplex PCR, the repertoire was profiled, and TCRdb retains in-frame clones only, with some absent. The table has 95,000 to 110,000 clones, around nine tenths seen once. The specimen was peripheral blood, collected on day 0 of AZD1222 vaccination. The source of these receptors is an adult in good health. CDR3s include the opening cysteine and the closing phenylalanine or tryptophan. A D gene is named only where the DNA matches it firmly. Size is stated for part of the rows, as once, few or many counts, or as a class when the clone is expanded.

D: TRBD1
size: -
V: TRBV4-1
J: TRBJ1-1
DNA: TGCGCCAGCAGCCTGAGGGACAGGGAGTTAGGAACTGAAGCTTTCTTT
CDR3: CASSLRDRELGTEAFF

D: -
size: -
V: TRBV19
J: TRBJ1-1
DNA: TGTGCCAGTAGGCAGGGTTTCAACGCTGAAGCTTTCTTT
CDR3: CASRQGFNAEAFF

D: TRBD1
size: -
V: TRBV6-5
J: TRBJ1-3
DNA: TGTGCCAGCAGGGACAGGGACTCTGGAAACACCATATATTTT
CDR3: CASRDRDSGNTIYF

D: -
size: -
V: TRBV30
J: TRBJ1-5
DNA: TGTGCCTGGAGTGTAGAGGGAAATCAGCCCCAGCATTTT
CDR3: CAWSVEGNQPQHF

D: TRBD1
size: once
V: TRBV7-6
J: TRBJ1-5
DNA: TGTGCCAGCAGCTCTGGGACAGGGGGTTATAGCAATCAGCCCCAGCATTTT
CDR3: CASSSGTGGYSNQPQHF

D: -
size: once
V: TRBV18
J: TRBJ1-1
DNA: TGTGCCAGCTCACCGCAGGGTGAGAACACTGAAGCTTTCTTT
CDR3: CASSPQGENTEAFF

D: TRBD1
size: once
V: TRBV11-3
J: TRBJ2-1
DNA: TGTGCCAGCAGCCGAGGGGGCTTGCGGTACAATGAGCAGTTCTTC
CDR3: CASSRGGLRYNEQFF

D: -
size: -
V: TRBV5-6
J: TRBJ2-7
DNA: TGTGCCAGCAGCAGTACGGGCAGGTACGAGCAGTACTTC
CDR3: CASSSTGRYEQYF

D: -
size: -
V: TRBV2
J: TRBJ1-4
DNA: TGTGCCAGCAGTGGGGGCCAGGACAGACAGAATGAAAAACTGTTTTTT
CDR3: CASSGGQDRQNEKLFF

D: TRBD1
size: -
V: TRBV7-9
J: TRBJ1-1
DNA: TGTGCCAGCAGCCTCCGACAGGGGGCGAACACTGAAGCTTTCTTT
CDR3: CASSLRQGANTEAFF

D: -
size: -
V: TRBV11-2
J: TRBJ2-3
DNA: TGTGCCAGCAGCTTAGGGGTGGGATACACAGATACGCAGTATTTT
CDR3: CASSLGVGYTDTQYF

D: TRBD1
size: -
V: TRBV10-3
J: TRBJ2-1
DNA: TGTGCCATCAGTGACAACGACAGGGGGCCCAATGAGCAGTTCTTC
CDR3: CAISDNDRGPNEQFF

D: -
size: once
V: TRBV7-7
J: TRBJ2-1
DNA: TGTGCCAGCAGCAAAACAGGGTCCCTTGACGATGAGCAGTTCTTC
CDR3: CASSKTGSLDDEQFF

D: -
size: -
V: TRBV30
J: TRBJ1-5
DNA: TGTGCCTGGGCCACAGGAGGCAATCAGCCCCAGCATTTT
CDR3: CAWATGGNQPQHF

D: -
size: -
V: TRBV6-5
J: TRBJ1-1
DNA: TGTGCCAGCAGTTCTTCCGGGGCCTTGAACACTGAAGCTTTCTTT
CDR3: CASSSSGALNTEAFF

D: -
size: -
V: TRBV5-8
J: TRBJ2-5
DNA: TGTGCCAGCAGCTTGTCACAGGCAGGGAAAGAGACCCAGTACTTC
CDR3: CASSLSQAGKETQYF

D: -
size: -
V: TRBV12-5
J: TRBJ1-6
DNA: TGTGCTAGTGTTGGAGTCCCCTATAATTCACCCCTCCACTTT
CDR3: CASVGVPYNSPLHF

D: TRBD1
size: -
V: TRBV19
J: TRBJ2-7
DNA: TGTGCCACGACGGACAGGGCCTACGAGCAGTACTTC
CDR3: CATTDRAYEQYF

D: -
size: -
V: TRBV10-3
J: TRBJ2-3
DNA: TGTGCCATCAGTGAAACCAGGTCAAGGGATACGCAGTATTTT
CDR3: CAISETRSRDTQYF

D: TRBD1
size: -
V: TRBV18
J: TRBJ2-1
DNA: TGTGCCAGCTCACCGGGACAGGGTCGTGGGGATGAGCAGTTCTTC
CDR3: CASSPGQGRGDEQFF

D: TRBD2
size: once
V: TRBV25-1
J: TRBJ2-1
DNA: TGTGCCAGCAGGGAGACTAGCGGGACTTACAATGAGCAGTTCTTC
CDR3: CASRETSGTYNEQFF

D: -
size: -
V: TRBV10-3
J: TRBJ1-4
DNA: TGTGCCATCAGTGTCGTGACTTGGGAAAAACTGTTTTTT
CDR3: CAISVVTWEKLFF

D: -
size: -
V: TRBV4-1
J: TRBJ1-6
DNA: TGCGCCAGCAGCTCCCCTTTGAAGGGCTCCTATAATTCACCCCTCCACTTT
CDR3: CASSSPLKGSYNSPLHF

D: -
size: once
V: TRBV6-5
J: TRBJ1-1
DNA: TGTGCCAGCAGCACAGGGCCTGAAGCTTTCTTT
CDR3: CASSTGPEAFF

D: -
size: -
V: TRBV29-1
J: TRBJ1-2
DNA: TGCAGCGTTGAAGAACAGGGAGGAGATGGCTACACCTTC
CDR3: CSVEEQGGDGYTF

D: -
size: -
V: TRBV7-3
J: TRBJ2-3
DNA: TGTGCCAGCAGCTCCCTCCCGACTGAGTCGCAGTATTTT
CDR3: CASSSLPTESQYF

D: -
size: -
V: TRBV10-1
J: TRBJ2-3
DNA: TGCGCCAGCAGCCCTGGGCAAGGTACGCAGTATTTT
CDR3: CASSPGQGTQYF

D: -
size: -
V: TRBV21-1
J: TRBJ1-3
DNA: TGTGCCAGCAGCGCCCTGGGGGTACAGGGGCCTTTAACCTCTGGAAACACCATATATTTT
CDR3: CASSALGVQGPLTSGNTIYF

D: -
size: -
V: TRBV7-9
J: TRBJ1-2
DNA: TGTGCCAGCAGCTTAGGGACGGCTAACTATGGCTACACCTTC
CDR3: CASSLGTANYGYTF

D: TRBD1
size: -
V: TRBV10-3
J: TRBJ2-3
DNA: TGTGCCATACAACAGGGGGATGGGGGGACGCAGTATTTT
CDR3: CAIQQGDGGTQYF

D: TRBD1
size: -
V: TRBV6-5
J: TRBJ1-2
DNA: TGTGCCAGCAGTTCCGGGTGGGACAGCTATGGCTACACCTTC
CDR3: CASSSGWDSYGYTF

D: -
size: -
V: TRBV3-1/TRBV3-2
J: TRBJ2-1
DNA: TGTGCCAGCAGCTATTCCGGTGACAATGAGCAGTTCTTC
CDR3: CASSYSGDNEQFF

D: -
size: -
V: TRBV6-5
J: TRBJ1-1
DNA: TGTGCCAGCAGTTACTCTATGTGGGGTAGCAAGTTGGAAGCTTTCTTT
CDR3: CASSYSMWGSKLEAFF

D: -
size: -
V: TRBV2
J: TRBJ1-5
DNA: TGTGCCAGCCTCCGGGGTTATCGTCAGCCCCAGCATTTT
CDR3: CASLRGYRQPQHF

D: TRBD1
size: -
V: TRBV6-5
J: TRBJ1-2
DNA: TGTGCCAGCACGGGACAGCCCCTCTATCGCTACACCTTC
CDR3: CASTGQPLYRYTF

D: -
size: -
V: TRBV9
J: TRBJ1-2
DNA: TGTGCCAGCAGTGACACGACAGGATACTATGGCTACACCTTC
CDR3: CASSDTTGYYGYTF

D: -
size: -
V: TRBV3-1/TRBV3-2
J: TRBJ1-6
DNA: TGTGCCAGCAGCCAAGATATTCAAGTTGATTCACCCCTCCACTTT
CDR3: CASSQDIQVDSPLHF

D: TRBD1
size: -
V: TRBV7-9
J: TRBJ1-2
DNA: TGTGCCAGCAGCCGGGACAGCCTTTATGGCTACACCTTC
CDR3: CASSRDSLYGYTF

D: -
size: -
V: TRBV6-4
J: TRBJ2-7
DNA: TGTGCCAGCAGTATGGAGCAAAACTCCTACGAGCAGTACTTC
CDR3: CASSMEQNSYEQYF

D: -
size: -
V: TRBV6-5
J: TRBJ2-1
DNA: TGTGCCAGCAGTTTGGGGGGGCTTAACAATGAGCAGTTCTTC
CDR3: CASSLGGLNNEQFF

D: TRBD1
size: -
V: TRBV11-2
J: TRBJ1-2
DNA: TGTGCCAGCAGCCCCAGACAGGGTGACGGCTACACCTTC
CDR3: CASSPRQGDGYTF

D: -
size: few
V: TRBV29-1
J: TRBJ1-1
DNA: TGCAGCGCGGCTGACAGCCTCCTAGGGAAAAACACTGAAGCTTTCTTT
CDR3: CSAADSLLGKNTEAFF